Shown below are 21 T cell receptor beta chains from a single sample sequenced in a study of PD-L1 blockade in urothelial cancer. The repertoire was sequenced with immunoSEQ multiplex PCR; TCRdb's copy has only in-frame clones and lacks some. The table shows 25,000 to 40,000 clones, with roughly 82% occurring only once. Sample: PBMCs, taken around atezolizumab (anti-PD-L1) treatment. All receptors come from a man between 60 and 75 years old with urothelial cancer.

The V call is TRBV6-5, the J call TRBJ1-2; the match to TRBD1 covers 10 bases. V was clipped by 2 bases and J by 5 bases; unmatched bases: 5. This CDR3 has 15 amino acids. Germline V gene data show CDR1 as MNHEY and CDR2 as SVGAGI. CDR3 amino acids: CASSYRDRGGYGYTF. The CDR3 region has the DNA TGTGCCAGCAGTTACCGGGACAGGGGAGGTTATGGCTACACCTTC.

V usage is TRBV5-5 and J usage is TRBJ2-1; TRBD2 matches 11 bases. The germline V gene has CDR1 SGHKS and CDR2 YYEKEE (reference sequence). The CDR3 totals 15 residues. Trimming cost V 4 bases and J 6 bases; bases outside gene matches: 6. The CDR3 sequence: CASSRTSGHTNEQFF. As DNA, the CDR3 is TGTGCCAGCAGCCGGACTAGCGGGCACACCAATGAGCAGTTCTTC.

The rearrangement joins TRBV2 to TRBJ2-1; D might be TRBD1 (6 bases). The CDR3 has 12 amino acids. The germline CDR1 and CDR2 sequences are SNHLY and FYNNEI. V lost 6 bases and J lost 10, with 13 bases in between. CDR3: CASRDPGGEQFF. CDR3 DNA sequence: TGTGCCAGCAGGGACCCTGGGGGCGAGCAGTTCTTC.

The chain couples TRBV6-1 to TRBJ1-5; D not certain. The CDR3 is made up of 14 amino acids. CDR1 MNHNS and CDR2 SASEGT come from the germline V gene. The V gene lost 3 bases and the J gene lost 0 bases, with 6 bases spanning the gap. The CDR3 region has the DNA TGTGCCAGCAGTGACGGTCATAGCAATCAGCCCCAGCATTTT. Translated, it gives CASSDGHSNQPQHF.

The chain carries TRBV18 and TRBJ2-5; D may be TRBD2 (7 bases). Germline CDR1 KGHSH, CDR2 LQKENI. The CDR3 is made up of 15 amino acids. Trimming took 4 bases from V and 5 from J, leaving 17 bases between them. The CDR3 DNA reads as TGTGCCAGCTCACGCTCGGCGGGGGCAGAGGAGACCCAGTACTTC. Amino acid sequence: CASSRSAGAEETQYF.

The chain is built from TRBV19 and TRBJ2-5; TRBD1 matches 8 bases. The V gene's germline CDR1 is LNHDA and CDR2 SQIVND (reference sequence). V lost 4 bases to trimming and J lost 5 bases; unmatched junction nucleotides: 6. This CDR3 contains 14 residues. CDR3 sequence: CASSSGQGGETQYF. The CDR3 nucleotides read TGTGCCAGTAGTAGTGGACAGGGTGGGGAGACCCAGTACTTC.

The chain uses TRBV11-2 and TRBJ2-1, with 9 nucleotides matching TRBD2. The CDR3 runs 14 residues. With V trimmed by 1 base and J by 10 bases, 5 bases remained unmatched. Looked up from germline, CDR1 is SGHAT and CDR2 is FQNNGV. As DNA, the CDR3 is TGTGCCAGCAGCTTAGGCGGGGGGGCCCGGGAGCAGTTCTTC. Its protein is CASSLGGGAREQFF. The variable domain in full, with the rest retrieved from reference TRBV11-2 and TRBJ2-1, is EAGVAQSPRYKIIEKRQSVAFWCNPISGHATLYWYQQILGQGPKLLIQFQNNGVVDDSQLPKDRFSAERLKGVDSTLKIQPAKLEDSAVYLCASSLGGGAREQFFGPGTRLTVL.

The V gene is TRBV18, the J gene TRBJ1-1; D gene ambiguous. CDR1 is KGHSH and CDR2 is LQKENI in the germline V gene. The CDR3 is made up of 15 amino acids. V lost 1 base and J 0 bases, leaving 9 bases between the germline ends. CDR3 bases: TGTGCCAGCTCACCACTAACGGGTCTGAACACTGAAGCTTTCTTT. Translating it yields CASSPLTGLNTEAFF.

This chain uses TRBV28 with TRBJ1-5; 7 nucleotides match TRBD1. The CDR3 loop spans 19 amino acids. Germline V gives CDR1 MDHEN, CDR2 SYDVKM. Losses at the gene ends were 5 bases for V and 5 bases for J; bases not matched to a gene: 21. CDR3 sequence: CASSPTTAVTGNVHQPQHF. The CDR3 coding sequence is TGTGCCAGCAGTCCTACCACAGCGGTGACAGGGAACGTCCATCAGCCCCAGCATTTT.

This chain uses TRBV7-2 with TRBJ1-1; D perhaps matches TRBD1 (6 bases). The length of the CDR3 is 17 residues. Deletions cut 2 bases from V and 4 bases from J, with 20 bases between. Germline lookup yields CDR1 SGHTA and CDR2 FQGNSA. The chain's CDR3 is CASSLNPGARGSTEAFF. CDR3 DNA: TGTGCCAGCAGCTTAAATCCCGGGGCAAGGGGGAGCACTGAAGCTTTCTTT.

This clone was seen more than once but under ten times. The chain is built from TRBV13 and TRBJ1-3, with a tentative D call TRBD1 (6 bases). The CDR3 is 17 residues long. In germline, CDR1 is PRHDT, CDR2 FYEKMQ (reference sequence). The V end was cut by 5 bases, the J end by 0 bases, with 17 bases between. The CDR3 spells CASSLHPGGASGNTIYF. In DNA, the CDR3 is TGTGCCAGCAGCCTCCACCCGGGGGGGGCCTCTGGAAACACCATATATTTT.

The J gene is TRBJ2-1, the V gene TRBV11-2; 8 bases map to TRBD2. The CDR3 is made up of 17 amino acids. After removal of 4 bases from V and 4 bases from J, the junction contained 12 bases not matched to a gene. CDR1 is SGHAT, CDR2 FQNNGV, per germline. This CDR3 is CASSSRSGSAEYNEQFF. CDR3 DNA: TGTGCCAGCAGCTCACGAAGCGGGAGCGCCGAGTACAATGAGCAGTTCTTC.

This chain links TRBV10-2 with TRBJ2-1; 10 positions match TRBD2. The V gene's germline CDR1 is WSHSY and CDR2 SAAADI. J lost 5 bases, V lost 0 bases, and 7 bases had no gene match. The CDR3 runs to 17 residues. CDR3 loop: CASSESRLAGLNNEQFF. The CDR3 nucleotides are TGCGCCAGCAGTGAGTCGAGACTAGCGGGTTTAAACAATGAGCAGTTCTTC.

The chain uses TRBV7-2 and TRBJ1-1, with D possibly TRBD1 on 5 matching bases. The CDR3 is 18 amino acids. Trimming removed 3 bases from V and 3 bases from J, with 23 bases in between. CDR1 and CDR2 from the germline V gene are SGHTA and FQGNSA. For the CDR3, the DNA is TGTGCCAGCAGCTTTCCCCCGGGCCTTAGGGGCTTTCACACTGAAGCTTTCTTT. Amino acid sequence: CASSFPPGLRGFHTEAFF.

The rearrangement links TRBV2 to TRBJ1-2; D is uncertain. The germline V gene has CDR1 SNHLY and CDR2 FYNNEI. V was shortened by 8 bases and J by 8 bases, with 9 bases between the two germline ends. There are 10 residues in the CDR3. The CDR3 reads CASSGGGYTF. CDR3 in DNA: TGTGCCAGCTCTGGAGGGGGCTACACCTTC.

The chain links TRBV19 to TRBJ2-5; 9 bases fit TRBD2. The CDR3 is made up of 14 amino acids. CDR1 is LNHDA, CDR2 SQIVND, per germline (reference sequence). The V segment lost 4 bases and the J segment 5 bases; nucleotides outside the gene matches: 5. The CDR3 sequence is CASSNLAGLETQYF. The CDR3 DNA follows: TGTGCCAGTAGTAATCTAGCGGGGTTGGAGACCCAGTACTTC.

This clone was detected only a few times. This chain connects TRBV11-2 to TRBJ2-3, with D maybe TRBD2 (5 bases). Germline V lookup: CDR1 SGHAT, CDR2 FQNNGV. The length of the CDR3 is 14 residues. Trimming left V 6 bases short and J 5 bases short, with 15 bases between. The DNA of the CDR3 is TGTGCCAGCAGACCTAGTAGCGCGGGAGATACGCAGTATTTT. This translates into CASRPSSAGDTQYF. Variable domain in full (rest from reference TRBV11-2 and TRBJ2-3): EAGVAQSPRYKIIEKRQSVAFWCNPISGHATLYWYQQILGQGPKLLIQFQNNGVVDDSQLPKDRFSAERLKGVDSTLKIQPAKLEDSAVYLCASRPSSAGDTQYFGPGTRLTVL.

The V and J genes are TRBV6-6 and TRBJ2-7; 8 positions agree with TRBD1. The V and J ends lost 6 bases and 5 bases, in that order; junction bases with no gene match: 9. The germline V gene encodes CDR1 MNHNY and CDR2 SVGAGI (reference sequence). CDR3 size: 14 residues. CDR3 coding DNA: TGTGCCAGCAGCCGGTCCCGGGACAGGAACGAGCAGTACTTC. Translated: CASSRSRDRNEQYF.

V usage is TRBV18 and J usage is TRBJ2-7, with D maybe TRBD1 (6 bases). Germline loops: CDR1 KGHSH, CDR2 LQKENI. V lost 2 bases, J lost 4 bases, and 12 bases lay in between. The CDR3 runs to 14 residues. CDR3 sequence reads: CASSPLPQGYEQYF. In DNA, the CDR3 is TGTGCCAGCTCACCATTACCACAGGGTTACGAGCAGTACTTC.

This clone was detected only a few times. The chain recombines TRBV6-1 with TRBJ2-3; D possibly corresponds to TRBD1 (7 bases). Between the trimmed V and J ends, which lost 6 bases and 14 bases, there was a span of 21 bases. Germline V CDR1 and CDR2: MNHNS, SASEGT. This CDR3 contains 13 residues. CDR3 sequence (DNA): TGTGCCAGCAGCCCCGGGAGCTGGGACAGCCCGTATTTT. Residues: CASSPGSWDSPYF.

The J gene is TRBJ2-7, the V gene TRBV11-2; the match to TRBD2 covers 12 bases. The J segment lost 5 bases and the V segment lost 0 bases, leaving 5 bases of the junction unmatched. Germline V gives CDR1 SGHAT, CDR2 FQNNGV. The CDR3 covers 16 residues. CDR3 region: CASSLETSGSMNEQYF. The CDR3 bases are TGTGCCAGCAGCTTAGAGACTAGCGGGAGTATGAACGAGCAGTACTTC.